Reported below is one T cell receptor beta chain. The target antigen is unknown. This record comes from a study of early T cells in non-severe SARS-CoV-2 infection. Across the whole study: Sequenced material consisted of bulk RNA (from unsorted whole blood), and chains were unpaired.

CDR3 length equals 16 residues. V was clipped by 0 bases and J by 4 bases, with 13 bases between them. CDR1 SGHAT and CDR2 FQNNGV come from the germline V gene. Each cDNA molecule carried a unique molecular identifier. TCRdb analysed the 5' RACE reads with MiXCR anew, one entry per CDR3 protein. The repertoire has around 61,000 distinct CDR3 sequences, 10% to 11% of them found once; the top ten carry 1.5% to 2%. Study conclusions and caveats: Lookups in VDJdb leaned toward anti-spike CD8 responses and missed private and CD4 specificities.

The chain has TRBV11-2 and TRBJ2-1; a possible D gene is TRBD2 (7 bases). The source of this sequence is an adult who was a healthcare worker with PCR-confirmed SARS-CoV-2 infection or an uninfected control (not recorded which). The sequencing sample was made of whole blood. This CDR3 reads CASSLDIRGAYNEQFF. The DNA of the CDR3 is TGTGCCAGCAGCTTAGATATTCGGGGGGCATACAATGAGCAGTTCTTC.